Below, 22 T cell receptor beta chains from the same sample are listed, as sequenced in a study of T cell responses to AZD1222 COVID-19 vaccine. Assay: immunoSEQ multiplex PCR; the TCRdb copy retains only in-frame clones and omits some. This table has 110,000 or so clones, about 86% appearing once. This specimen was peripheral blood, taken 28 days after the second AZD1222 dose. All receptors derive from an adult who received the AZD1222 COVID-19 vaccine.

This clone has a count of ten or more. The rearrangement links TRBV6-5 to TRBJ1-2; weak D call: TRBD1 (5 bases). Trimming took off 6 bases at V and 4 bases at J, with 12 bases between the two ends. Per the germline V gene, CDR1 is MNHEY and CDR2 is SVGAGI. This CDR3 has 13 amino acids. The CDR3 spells CASSIDRAYGYTF. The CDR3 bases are TGTGCCAGCAGCATAGACAGAGCCTATGGCTACACCTTC.

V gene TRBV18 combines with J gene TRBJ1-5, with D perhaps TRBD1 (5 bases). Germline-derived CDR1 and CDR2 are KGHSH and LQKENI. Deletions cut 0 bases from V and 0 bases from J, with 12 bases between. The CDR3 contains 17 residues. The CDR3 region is CASSPPGTSYSNQPQHF. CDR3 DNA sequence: TGTGCCAGCTCACCACCTGGGACCAGTTATAGCAATCAGCCCCAGCATTTT.

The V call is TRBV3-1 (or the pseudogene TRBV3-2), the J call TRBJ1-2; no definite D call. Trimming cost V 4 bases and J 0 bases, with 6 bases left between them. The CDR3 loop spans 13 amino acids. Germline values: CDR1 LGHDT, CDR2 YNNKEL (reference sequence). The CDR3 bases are TGTGCCAGCAGCCTTTCCGCTAACTATGGCTACACCTTC. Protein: CASSLSANYGYTF.

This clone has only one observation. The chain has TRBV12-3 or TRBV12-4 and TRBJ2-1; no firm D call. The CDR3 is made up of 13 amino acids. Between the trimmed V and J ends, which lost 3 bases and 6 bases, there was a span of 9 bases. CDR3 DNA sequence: TGTGCCAGCAGTTTCTTGGACGTCAATGAGCAGTTCTTC. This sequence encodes CASSFLDVNEQFF.

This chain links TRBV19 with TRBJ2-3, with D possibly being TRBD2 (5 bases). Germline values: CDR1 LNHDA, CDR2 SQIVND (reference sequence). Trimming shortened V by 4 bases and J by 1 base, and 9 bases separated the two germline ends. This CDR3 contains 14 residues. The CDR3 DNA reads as TGTGCCAGTAGTACCCAACTAGGCACAGATACGCAGTATTTT. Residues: CASSTQLGTDTQYF. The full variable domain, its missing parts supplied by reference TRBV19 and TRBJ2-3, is DGGITQSPKYLFRKEGQNVTLSCEQNLNHDAMYWYRQDPGQGLRLIYYSQIVNDFQKGDIAEGYSVSREKKESFPLTVTSAQKNPTAFYLCASSTQLGTDTQYFGPGTRLTVL.

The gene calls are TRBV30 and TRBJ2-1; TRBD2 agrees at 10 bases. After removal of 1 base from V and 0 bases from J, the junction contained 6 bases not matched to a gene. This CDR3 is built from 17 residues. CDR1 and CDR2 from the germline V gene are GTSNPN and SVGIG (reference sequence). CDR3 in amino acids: CAWSGGPSGSSYNEQFF. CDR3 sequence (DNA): TGTGCCTGGAGTGGGGGACCTAGCGGGAGCTCCTACAATGAGCAGTTCTTC. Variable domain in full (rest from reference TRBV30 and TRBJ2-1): SQTIHQWPATLVQPVGSPLSLECTVEGTSNPNLYWYRQAAGRGLQLLFYSVGIGQISSEVPQNLSASRPQDRQFILSSKKLLLSDSGFYLCAWSGGPSGSSYNEQFFGPGTRLTVL.

In nucleotides, the CDR3 is TGCGCCAGCAGCTTTTCGTTGGGGACGGGGCAAGAGACCCAGTACTTC. It translates to CASSFSLGTGQETQYF. V is TRBV5-1 and J is TRBJ2-5, with D perhaps being TRBD1 or TRBD2 (5 bases each). V was cut by 2 bases and J by 2 bases, with 16 bases left in between. The CDR3 contains 16 residues. Germline CDR1 and CDR2: SGHRS and YFSETQ.

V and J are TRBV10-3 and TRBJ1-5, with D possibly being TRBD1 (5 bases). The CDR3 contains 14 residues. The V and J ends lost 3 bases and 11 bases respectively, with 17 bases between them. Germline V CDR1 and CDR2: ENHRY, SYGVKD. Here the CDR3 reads CAISDRDGEGSQHF. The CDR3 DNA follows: TGTGCCATCAGTGACCGGGACGGGGAGGGGTCCCAGCATTTT.

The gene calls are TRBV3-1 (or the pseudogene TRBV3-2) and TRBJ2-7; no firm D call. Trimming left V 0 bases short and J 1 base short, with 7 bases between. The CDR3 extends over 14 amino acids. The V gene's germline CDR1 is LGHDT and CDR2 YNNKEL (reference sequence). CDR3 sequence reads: CASSQDSASYEQYF. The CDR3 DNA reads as TGTGCCAGCAGCCAAGATTCGGCATCCTACGAGCAGTACTTC.

The CDR3 nucleotides are TGTGCCAGCAGCTTAAGCTCTAGTTCTCACAATGAGCAGTTCTTC. This sequence encodes CASSLSSSSHNEQFF. V usage is TRBV7-7 and J usage is TRBJ2-1; D is ambiguous. CDR1 is SSHAT, CDR2 FNYEAQ, per germline (reference sequence). V was shortened by 2 bases and J by 5 bases, with 13 bases between the two germline ends. This CDR3 is 15 amino acids long.

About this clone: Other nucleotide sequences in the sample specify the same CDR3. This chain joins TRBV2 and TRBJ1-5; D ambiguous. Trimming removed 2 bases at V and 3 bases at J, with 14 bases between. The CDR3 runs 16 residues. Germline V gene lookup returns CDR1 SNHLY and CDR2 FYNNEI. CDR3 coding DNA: TGTGCCAGCAGTGAACTGGGAGGGCAAAACAATCAGCCCCAGCATTTT. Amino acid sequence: CASSELGGQNNQPQHF.

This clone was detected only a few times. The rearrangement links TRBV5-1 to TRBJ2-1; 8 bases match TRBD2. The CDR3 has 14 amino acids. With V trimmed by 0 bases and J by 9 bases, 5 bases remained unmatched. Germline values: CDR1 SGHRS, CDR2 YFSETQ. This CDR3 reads CASSLGLANSEQFF. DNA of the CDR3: TGCGCCAGCAGCTTGGGACTAGCGAACTCTGAGCAGTTCTTC.

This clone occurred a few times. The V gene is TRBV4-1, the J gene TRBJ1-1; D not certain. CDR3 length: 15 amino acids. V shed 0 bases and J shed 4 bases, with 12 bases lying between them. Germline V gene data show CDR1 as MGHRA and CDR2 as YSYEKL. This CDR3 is CASSQDLTVSTEAFF. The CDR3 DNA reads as TGCGCCAGCAGCCAAGACTTGACGGTAAGCACTGAAGCTTTCTTT.

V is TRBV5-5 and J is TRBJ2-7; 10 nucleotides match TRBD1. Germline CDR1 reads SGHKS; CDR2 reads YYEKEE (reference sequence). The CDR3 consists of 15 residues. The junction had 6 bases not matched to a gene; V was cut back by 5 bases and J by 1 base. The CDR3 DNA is TGTGCCAGCAGAGATCCGGGACAGGGGTCCTACGAGCAGTACTTC. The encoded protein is CASRDPGQGSYEQYF.

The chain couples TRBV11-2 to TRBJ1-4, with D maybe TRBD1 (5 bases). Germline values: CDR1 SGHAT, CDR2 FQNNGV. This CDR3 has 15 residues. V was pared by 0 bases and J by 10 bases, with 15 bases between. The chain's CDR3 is CASSLEGTTMGKLFF. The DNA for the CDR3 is TGTGCCAGCAGCTTAGAAGGGACCACCATGGGAAAACTGTTTTTT.

The CDR3 sequence is CASSQDWRASYEQYF. CDR3 DNA sequence: TGCGCCAGCAGCCAAGATTGGCGGGCTTCCTACGAGCAGTACTTC. V usage is TRBV4-1 and J usage is TRBJ2-7; possibly TRBD2 for D (5 bases). Germline loops: CDR1 MGHRA, CDR2 YSYEKL. The V and J ends lost 0 bases and 1 base respectively, with 10 bases between them. The CDR3 consists of 15 residues.

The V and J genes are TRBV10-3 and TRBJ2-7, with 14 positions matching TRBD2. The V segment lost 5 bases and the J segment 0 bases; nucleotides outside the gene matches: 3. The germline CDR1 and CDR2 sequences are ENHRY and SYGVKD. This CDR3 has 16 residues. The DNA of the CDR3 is TGTGCCATCAGTCAGACTAGCGGGAGGGCCTCCTACGAGCAGTACTTC. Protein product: CAISQTSGRASYEQYF.

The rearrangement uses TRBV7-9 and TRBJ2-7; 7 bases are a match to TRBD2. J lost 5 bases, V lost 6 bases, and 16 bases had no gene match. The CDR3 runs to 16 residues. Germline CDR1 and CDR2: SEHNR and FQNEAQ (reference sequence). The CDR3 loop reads CASRPSGTNRLDEQYF. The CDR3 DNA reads TGTGCCAGCAGACCCTCCGGGACTAATCGGCTCGACGAGCAGTACTTC.

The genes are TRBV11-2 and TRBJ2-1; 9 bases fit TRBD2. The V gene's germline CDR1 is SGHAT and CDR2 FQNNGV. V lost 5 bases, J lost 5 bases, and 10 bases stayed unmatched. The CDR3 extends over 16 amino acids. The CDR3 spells CASSPPASGGHNEQFF. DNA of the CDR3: TGTGCCAGCAGCCCGCCCGCGAGCGGGGGGCACAATGAGCAGTTCTTC.

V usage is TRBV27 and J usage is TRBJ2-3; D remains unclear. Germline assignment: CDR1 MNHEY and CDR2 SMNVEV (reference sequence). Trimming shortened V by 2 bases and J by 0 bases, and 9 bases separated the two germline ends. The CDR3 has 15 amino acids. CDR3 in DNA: TGTGCCAGCAGTTTAAGGTACCCCAGCACAGATACGCAGTATTTT. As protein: CASSLRYPSTDTQYF.

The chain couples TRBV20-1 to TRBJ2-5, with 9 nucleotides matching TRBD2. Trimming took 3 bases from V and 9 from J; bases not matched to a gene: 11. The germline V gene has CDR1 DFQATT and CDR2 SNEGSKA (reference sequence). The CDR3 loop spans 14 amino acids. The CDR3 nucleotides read TGCAGTGCTAGTGTCGAGCGGGGGGTGAAGGCCCAGTACTTC. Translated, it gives CSASVERGVKAQYF.

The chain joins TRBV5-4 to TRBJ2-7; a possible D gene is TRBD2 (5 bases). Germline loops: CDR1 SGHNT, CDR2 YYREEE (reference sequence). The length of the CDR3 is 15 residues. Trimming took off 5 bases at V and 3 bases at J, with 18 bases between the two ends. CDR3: CASRDGDGLDYEQYF. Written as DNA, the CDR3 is TGTGCCAGCAGGGACGGGGATGGCTTAGACTACGAGCAGTACTTC.